The source of this TCR beta chain is a study of shared clonotypes between healthy human individuals. The naive CD8 fraction comprised CD45RO-negative cells positively selected for CCR7 and excluded terminally differentiated effector memory CD45RA+ cells. Libraries were prepared by immunoSEQ multiplex PCR; TCRdb keeps only in-frame clonotypes and omits some of them. The sample records around 2,000,000 clones, just under 95% being singletons. The germline CDR1 and CDR2 sequences are LNHDA and SQIVND (reference sequence). The CDR3 covers 14 residues. V was trimmed by 7 bases and J by 4 bases, leaving 14 bases between them.

This sequence joins TRBV19 and TRBJ1-5; D ambiguous. The specimen sequenced was naive CD8+ T cells sorted from blood. The clonotype originates from a man aged 18-30 years in good health. CDR3 DNA sequence: TGTGCCAGTAAGTACGGGGAAGGGAATCAGCCCCAGCATTTT. As protein: CASKYGEGNQPQHF.